This entry features one T cell receptor beta chain sequence. The clone's antigen remains unknown. The record has no base qualities; no much larger clone is one base away. The sample is drawn from a study of shared clonotypes between healthy human individuals (dated by TCRdb to the early 2020s). About the investigation overall: The cohort included three men and two women between 18 and 49 years of age. Per donor, leukapheresis produced somewhere between about 0.9 and 9.5 billion PBMCs. To increase sequencing depth and limit assay-specific biases, TCR repertoire library preparation and sequencing were carried out by different laboratories using diverse techniques. To estimate repertoire size and how much clonotypes are shared between individuals, the study performed deep sequencing of blood TCR repertoires from roughly five healthy adults.

Using the deep immunoSEQ assay, TCR CDR3 regions were amplified from genomic DNA by multiplex PCR. Extracted genomic DNA from each cell subset was distributed evenly across all wells of several immunoSEQ 96-well plates, and each plate was treated as a replicate. Each replicate PCR for unsorted PBMC received about 0.3 ug genomic DNA, equal to 30,000 or so T cell genomes. Unsorted PBMC genomic DNA was sequenced across ten immunoSEQ deep assay plates. Purified libraries were quantified with a Qubit 3.0 fluorometer, sized on a Bioanalyzer 2100, and re-quantified with the KAPA Library Quantification kit. A separate single-read 150-cycle Illumina NextSeq 550 flow cell was used to sequence each immunoSEQ 96-well plate. In the source study's methods: Because the immunoSEQ output included only junctional sequences and no quality scores, the filtering could not be the same as the filtering used for full-length reads. To assign V/J genes and CDR3, sequences were annotated using PyIR, a Python wrapper for IgBLAST v1.9, with IMGT germline references. Any read was removed if the V/J assignment was weak (E-value above 1e-6), the CDR3 was missing, or the read contained stop codons, out-of-frame junctions, or ambiguous translated residues. V3J clonotypes were defined as sequences sharing the same inferred V gene, J gene, and CDR3 amino acid sequence. The percentage overlap between two repertoires was calculated by dividing the number of shared unique clonotypes by the size of the smaller repertoire. RTK rarefaction, the Chao1 estimator, and Recon v2.1 estimates of unobserved clonotypes were used to assess repertoire richness. TCRdb obtained this table from immuneACCESS and retained in-frame rearrangements with V and J assigned. These tables miss some clones; where compared with another copy, unresolved V genes account for less than half of the shortfall, and the remainder is unexplained. For V, J and clone size, that table is used; D and trimming come from the DNA. Counted in this sample were more than 450,000 clones; 75% to 85% of them appeared once. Under 15% of the sample comes from the top ten.

Inclusive of the bounding cysteine and phenylalanine, the CDR3 is 15 residues long. The entry retains the CDR3 DNA only, 45 bases that are in frame from base 1. Sequences MDHEN (CDR1) and SYDVKM (CDR2) are obtained from the germline V gene. V loses 7 bases of germline sequence and J loses 1 base, and the interval between the two ends is 16 bases. Results the study describes overall, beyond this receptor: Because the study included only a small number of donors, the genetic and exposure-history diversity represented was limited. Based on pairwise subsampling, the degree of clonotype sharing among donors was expected to be affected by sequencing depth. Sampling was restricted to blood, and TCR repertoires in tissue are likely to differ from TCR repertoires in blood.

Donors were healthy HIV-negative adults with no recently reported acute infections or vaccinations. Every donor was a Caucasian adult living in Nashville, Tennessee, USA. For unsorted samples, tens of millions of PBMCs were counted, and genomic DNA was extracted using the QIAamp DNA Blood Mini kit. After blood collection by leukapheresis, PBMCs were isolated using Ficoll-Histopaque density gradient centrifugation and then cryopreserved in the vapor phase of liquid nitrogen. Sequenced material: PBMCs. The source is a woman aged 40 to 49 in good health. Some clones in this sample may be carry-over from other donors' samples. The chain joins TRBV28 to TRBJ1-1, with an unclear D gene assignment. This receptor has the CDR3 CASNPPLGGNTEAFF. Read as DNA, the sequence is TGTGCCAGCAACCCCCCTCTGGGCGGGAACACTGAAGCTTTCTTT.